This TCR beta chain emerged from a study of blood T cell repertoires in COVID-19. Turning to the study itself: Both acute and convalescent COVID-19 samples were obtained from the United States, Italy and Spain.

Trimming took off 3 bases at V and 2 bases at J, with 14 bases between the two ends. Per germline, CDR1 SGHDN and CDR2 FVKESK. The CDR3 is made up of 15 amino acids. Recruitment covered 25 or so US areas and drew participants whose ages spanned about 18 to 90 years. Each participant's cohort was designated according to participant-reported clinical history. Authors' methods: It was from reference gene primer amplification that nucleated cell counts were estimated. Clones were sequenced by immunoSEQ multiplex PCR, and TCRdb holds only the in-frame ones, with some missing. V, J and clone size derive from that table, while D and trimming were established from the DNA sequence. Here the sample spans some 240,000 clones, approximately 86% being singletons.

The receptor's source is a woman aged 40 to 50 with acute COVID-19. Sequencing input: PBMCs or T cells enriched from blood (not recorded which). The chain employs TRBV14 and TRBJ2-7, with a tentative D call TRBD1 (7 bases). The CDR3 is CASSQAGQRPYEQYF. In nucleotides, the CDR3 is TGTGCCAGCAGCCAGGCGGGACAGAGACCCTACGAGCAGTACTTC.